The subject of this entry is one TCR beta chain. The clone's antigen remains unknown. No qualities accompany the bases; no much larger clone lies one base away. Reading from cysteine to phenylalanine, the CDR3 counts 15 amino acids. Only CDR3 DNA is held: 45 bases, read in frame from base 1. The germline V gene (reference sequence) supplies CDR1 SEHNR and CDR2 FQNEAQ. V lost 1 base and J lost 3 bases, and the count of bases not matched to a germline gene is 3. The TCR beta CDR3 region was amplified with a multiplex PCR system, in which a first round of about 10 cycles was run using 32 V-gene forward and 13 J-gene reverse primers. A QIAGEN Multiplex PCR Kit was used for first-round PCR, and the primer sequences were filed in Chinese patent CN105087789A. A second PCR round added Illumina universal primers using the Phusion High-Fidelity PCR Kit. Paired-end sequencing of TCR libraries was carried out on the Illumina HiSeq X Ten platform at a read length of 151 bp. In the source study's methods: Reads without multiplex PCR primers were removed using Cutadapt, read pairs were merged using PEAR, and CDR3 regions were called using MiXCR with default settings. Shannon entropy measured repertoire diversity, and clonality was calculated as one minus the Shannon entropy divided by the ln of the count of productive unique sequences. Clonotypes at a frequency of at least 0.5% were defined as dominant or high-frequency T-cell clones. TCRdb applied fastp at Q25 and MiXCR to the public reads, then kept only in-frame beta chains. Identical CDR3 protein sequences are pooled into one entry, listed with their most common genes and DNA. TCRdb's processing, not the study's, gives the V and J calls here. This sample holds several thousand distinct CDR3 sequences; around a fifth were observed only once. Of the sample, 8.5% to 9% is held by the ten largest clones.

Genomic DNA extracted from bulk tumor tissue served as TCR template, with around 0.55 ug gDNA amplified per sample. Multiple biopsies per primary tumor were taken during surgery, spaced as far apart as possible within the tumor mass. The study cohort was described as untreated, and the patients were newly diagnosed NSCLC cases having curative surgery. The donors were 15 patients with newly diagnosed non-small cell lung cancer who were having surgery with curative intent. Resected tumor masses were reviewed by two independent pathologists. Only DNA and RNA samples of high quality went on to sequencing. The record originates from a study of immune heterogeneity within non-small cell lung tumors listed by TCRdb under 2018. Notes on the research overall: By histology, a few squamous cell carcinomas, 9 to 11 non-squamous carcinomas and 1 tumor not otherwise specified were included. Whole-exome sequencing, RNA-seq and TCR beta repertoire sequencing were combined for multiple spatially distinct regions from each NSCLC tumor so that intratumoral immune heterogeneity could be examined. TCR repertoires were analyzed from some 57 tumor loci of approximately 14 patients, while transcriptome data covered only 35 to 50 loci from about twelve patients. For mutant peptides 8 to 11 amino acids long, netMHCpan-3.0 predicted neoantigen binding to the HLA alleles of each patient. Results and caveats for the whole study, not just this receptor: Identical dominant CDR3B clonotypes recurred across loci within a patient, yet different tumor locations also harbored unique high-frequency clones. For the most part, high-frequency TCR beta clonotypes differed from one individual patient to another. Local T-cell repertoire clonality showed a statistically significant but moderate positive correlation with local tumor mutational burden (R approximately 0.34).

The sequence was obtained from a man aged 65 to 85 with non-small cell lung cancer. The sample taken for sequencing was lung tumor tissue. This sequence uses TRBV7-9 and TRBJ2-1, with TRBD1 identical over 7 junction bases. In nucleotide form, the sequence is TGTGCCAGCAGCTTAGGAGGGGACAGCTACAATGAGCAGTTCTTC. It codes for CASSLGGDSYNEQFF.